This T cell receptor beta chain derives from a study of PD-1 blockade in classical Hodgkin lymphoma (dated by TCRdb to 2019 to 2021). With regard to the full study: Nivolumab dosing was 3 mg/kg intravenously every 2 weeks, continuing until either disease progression or unacceptable toxicity. To define a peripheral blood immune signature of response to PD-1 blockade in classical Hodgkin lymphoma, the study combined TCR beta sequencing with CyTOF. Paper-wide results and their limitations: Lower diversity was observed in patients in whom nivolumab was started less than 1 year after ASCT, and these patients were excluded from later analyses so that confounding by immune reconstitution would be avoided. The study covered only a single clinical trial cohort, and the causes of the repertoire differences, possibly disease activity or prior therapy, were still not defined. Baseline diversity similar to that of newly diagnosed patients was observed in trial patients achieving complete response, whereas significantly lower diversity was observed in partial responders and progressors. A significant rise by C4D1 was seen in CD4+ but not CD8+ TCR diversity (p=0.0027 vs p=0.16), with the rise being most apparent in complete responders (p=0.02). Baseline TCR diversity was reported to be lower in newly diagnosed patients than in healthy donors, and even lower in relapsed/refractory patients.

Concerning this clone itself: The target of this receptor is not known. No clone much larger than this one lies a single base away; base qualities are absent.

The Qiagen DNeasy kit was used to extract genomic DNA both from unsorted PBMCs and from the negatively selected CD4+ and CD8+ fractions. TCR beta CDR3 regions were subjected to amplification by immunoSEQ multiplex PCR with primers that anneal to V and J segments. A synthetic immune receptor repertoire was used to minimize amplification bias, and remaining bias was computationally removed after sequencing. The study's processing was this. Repertoire diversity was quantified as the Shannon entropy index using custom Python scripts. Unsorted, CD4+ and CD8+ repertoires were examined separately, except in combined analyses, for which CD4+ and CD8+ sequences were merged in silico. Clonal expansion was defined as a frequency increase of at least 2-fold after treatment compared with C1D1, and clones undetected at baseline were assigned a pseudocount of 0.5. Singleton clones were defined as clones with 0 or 1 copy at C1D1, and non-singleton clones were defined as clones with 2 or more copies. Clones expanded in unsorted samples were assigned a CD4+, CD8+ or unknown annotation through matching of protein sequences in sorted samples from the same patient. Wilcoxon tests were applied to paired samples to test diversity changes from C1D1 to C4D1. TCRdb's version of the immuneACCESS table is confined to in-frame rearrangements and falls short of the full clone set. An unresolved V gene accounts for under half of the shortfall where checked; the remainder is of unknown origin. From that table come the V and J calls and clone size; the DNA was used to work out D and trimming. The sample table contains 40,000 to 55,000 clones; only one count was recorded for approximately 80% of them. The ten most abundant clones make up around a fifth of the sample.

The time point label, read with the paper, signifies: cycle 4 day 1 (C4D1), after 5 to 7 weeks of nivolumab. Relapse after autologous stem cell transplantation had occurred in all trial patients, and cohorts A, B and C were distinguished by prior brentuximab vedotin exposure. The trial cohort comprised 56 patients with relapsed/refractory classical Hodgkin lymphoma whose best overall responses were complete response, partial response or progressive disease. Single-agent nivolumab was administered to trial patients in the multi-cohort phase II CheckMate 205 trial. An independent review committee assessed best overall response by applying the 2007 International Working Group response criteria. Trial PBMCs were obtained immediately prior to nivolumab initiation (C1D1) and on therapy at cycle 2 day 1 and cycle 4 day 1. After peripheral blood was drawn into 8 mL Vacutainer Cell Preparation Tubes, PBMCs were isolated by centrifugation and then cryopreserved.

The starting material was peripheral blood mononuclear cells (PBMCs), obtained before the fourth cycle of nivolumab. The clonotype originates from a human donor with classical Hodgkin lymphoma.

The DNA sequence is as follows: TGTGCCAGCAGTGAGGGGGGCTCTCCGGCCCTTAATGAAAAACTGTTTTTT. It translates as CASSEGGSPALNEKLFF. The V gene is TRBV6-4 and the J gene is TRBJ1-4; TRBD1 is possibly the D segment (6 matching bases). Taken from cysteine to phenylalanine, the CDR3 has 17 residues. Left in the record is the CDR3 DNA by itself, 51 bases read in frame from the first base. Between the V and J ends, shortened by 3 bases and 4 bases respectively, the junction contains 18 bases. Looking up the germline V gene yields CDR1 MRHNA and CDR2 SNTAGT.